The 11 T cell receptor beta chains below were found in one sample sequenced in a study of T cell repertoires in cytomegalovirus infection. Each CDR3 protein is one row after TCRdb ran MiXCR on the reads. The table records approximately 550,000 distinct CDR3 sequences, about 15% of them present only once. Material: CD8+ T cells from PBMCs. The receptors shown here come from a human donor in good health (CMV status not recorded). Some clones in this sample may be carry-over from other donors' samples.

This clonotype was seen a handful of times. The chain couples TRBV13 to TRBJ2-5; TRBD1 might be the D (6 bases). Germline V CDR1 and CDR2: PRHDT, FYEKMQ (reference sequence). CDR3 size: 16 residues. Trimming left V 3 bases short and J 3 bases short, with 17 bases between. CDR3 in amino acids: CASSFRKGVEKETQYF. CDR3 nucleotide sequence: TGTGCCAGCAGCTTCAGAAAGGGGGTCGAAAAAGAGACCCAGTACTTC.

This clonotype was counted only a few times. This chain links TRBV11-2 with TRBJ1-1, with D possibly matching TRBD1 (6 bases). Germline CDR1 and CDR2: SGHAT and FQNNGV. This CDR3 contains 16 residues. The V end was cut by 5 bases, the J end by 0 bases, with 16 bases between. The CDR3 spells CASSLPSGGLNTEAFF. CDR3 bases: TGTGCCAGCAGCCTCCCTTCGGGGGGGCTGAACACTGAAGCTTTCTTT.

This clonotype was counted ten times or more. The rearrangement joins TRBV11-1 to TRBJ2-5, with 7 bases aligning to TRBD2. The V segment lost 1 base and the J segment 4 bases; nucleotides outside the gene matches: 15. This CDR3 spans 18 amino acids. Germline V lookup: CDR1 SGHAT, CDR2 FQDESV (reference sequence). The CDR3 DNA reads TGTGCCAGCAGCTTAGGCTCTAGCGGTGAAGATCGGCGAGAGACCCAGTACTTC. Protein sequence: CASSLGSSGEDRRETQYF.

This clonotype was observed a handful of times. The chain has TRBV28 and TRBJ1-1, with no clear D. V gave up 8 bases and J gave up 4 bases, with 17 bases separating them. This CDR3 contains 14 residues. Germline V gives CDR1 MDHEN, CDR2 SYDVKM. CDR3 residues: CASSALGMGTEAFF. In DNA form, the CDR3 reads TGTGCCAGCTCCGCGCTGGGGATGGGCACTGAAGCTTTCTTT.

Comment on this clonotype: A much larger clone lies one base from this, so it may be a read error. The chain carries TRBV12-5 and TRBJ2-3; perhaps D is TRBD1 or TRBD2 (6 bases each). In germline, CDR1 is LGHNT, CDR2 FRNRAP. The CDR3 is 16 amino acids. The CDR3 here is CASGLGGAGWTDMQYF. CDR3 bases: TGTGCTAGTGGTTTGGGGGGGGCAGGTTGGACAGATATGCAGTATTTT. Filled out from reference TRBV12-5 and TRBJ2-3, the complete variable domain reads DARVTQTPRHKVTEMGQEVTMRCQPILGHNTVFWYRQTMMQGLELLAYFRNRAPLDDSGMPKDRFSAEMPDATLATLKIQPSEPRDSAVYFCASGLGGAGWTDMQYFGPGTRLTVL.

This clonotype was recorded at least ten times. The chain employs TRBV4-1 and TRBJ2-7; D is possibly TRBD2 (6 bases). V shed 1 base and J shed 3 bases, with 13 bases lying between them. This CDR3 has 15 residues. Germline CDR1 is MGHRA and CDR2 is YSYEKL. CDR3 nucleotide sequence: TGCGCCAGCAGCCAAGGTGATTTGGAGGGCTACGAGCAGTACTTC. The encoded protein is CASSQGDLEGYEQYF.

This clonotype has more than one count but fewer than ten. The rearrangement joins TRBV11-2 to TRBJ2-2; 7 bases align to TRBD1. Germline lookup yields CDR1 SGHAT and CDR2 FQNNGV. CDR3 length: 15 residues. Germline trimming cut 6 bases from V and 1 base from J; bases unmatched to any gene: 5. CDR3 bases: TGTGCCAGCAGTCCGGGACAGAAGAACACCGGGGAGCTGTTTTTT. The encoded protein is CASSPGQKNTGELFF.

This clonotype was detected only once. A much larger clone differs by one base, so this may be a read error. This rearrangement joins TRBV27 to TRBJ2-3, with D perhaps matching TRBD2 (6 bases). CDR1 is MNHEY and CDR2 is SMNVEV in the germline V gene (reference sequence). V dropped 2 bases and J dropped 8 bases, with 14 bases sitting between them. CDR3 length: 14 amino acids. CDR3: CASSLGTPAATQYF. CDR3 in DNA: TGTGCCAGCAGTTTAGGGACTCCCGCAGCTACGCAGTATTTT.

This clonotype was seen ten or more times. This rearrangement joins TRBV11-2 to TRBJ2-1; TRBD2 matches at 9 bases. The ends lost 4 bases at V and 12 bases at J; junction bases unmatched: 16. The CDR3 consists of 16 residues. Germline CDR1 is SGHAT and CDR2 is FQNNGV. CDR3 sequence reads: CASSSETSGGPQGQFF. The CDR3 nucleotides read TGTGCCAGCAGCTCCGAGACTAGCGGAGGTCCCCAAGGGCAGTTCTTC.

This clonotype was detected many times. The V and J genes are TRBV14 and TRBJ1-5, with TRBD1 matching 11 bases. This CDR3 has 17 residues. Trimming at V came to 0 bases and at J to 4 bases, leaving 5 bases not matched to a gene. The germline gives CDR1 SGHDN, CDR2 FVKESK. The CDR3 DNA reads TGTGCCAGCAGCCAAGAAGGCGGGACAGGGGGAAATCAGCCCCAGCATTTT. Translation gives CASSQEGGTGGNQPQHF. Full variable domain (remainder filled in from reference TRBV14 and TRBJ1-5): EAGVTQFPSHSVIEKGQTVTLRCDPISGHDNLYWYRRVMGKEIKFLLHFVKESKQDESGMPNNRFLAERTGGTYSTLKVQPAELEDSGVYFCASSQEGGTGGNQPQHFGDGTRLSIL.

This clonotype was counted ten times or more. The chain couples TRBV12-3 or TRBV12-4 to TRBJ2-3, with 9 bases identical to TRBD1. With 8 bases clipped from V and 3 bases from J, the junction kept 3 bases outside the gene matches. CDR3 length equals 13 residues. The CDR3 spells CASRDRVTDTQYF. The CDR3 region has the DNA TGTGCCAGCCGGGACAGGGTGACAGATACGCAGTATTTT.